This TCR beta chain was sequenced during a study of cytomegalovirus exposure and HLA in healthy donors. CDR1 is SGDLS and CDR2 is YYNGEE in the germline V gene. With V trimmed by 4 bases and J by 4 bases, 7 bases remained unmatched. CDR3 size: 14 residues. PCR amplification relied on 60 Vbeta primers (plus 13 Jbeta primers). Only in-frame clones appear in the TCRdb table, and some are missing; sequencing was by immunoSEQ multiplex PCR. Of 75,000 to 100,000 clones listed, 64% are singletons. The sequencing sample was made of PBMCs. The TCR comes from a man aged 55-75 years in good health and CMV-seronegative. J is TRBJ1-1 and V is TRBV9; 7 bases agree with TRBD1. CDR3 region: CASSPFSGGTEAFF. The CDR3 DNA reads as TGTGCCAGCAGCCCGTTCTCAGGGGGCACTGAAGCTTTCTTT.